The 22 T cell receptor beta chains below all came from one sample that was sequenced in a study of blood T cell repertoires in COVID-19. Clones were sequenced by immunoSEQ multiplex PCR, and TCRdb holds only the in-frame ones, with some missing. This table has roughly 500,000 clones, approximately 85% appearing once. Sequenced material: peripheral blood. The receptors were sampled from a human donor in a cohort sampled during active COVID-19.

This chain connects TRBV6-5 to TRBJ2-2, with 7 bases matching TRBD1. This CDR3 comprises 15 residues. V was pared by 6 bases and J by 5 bases, with 9 bases of the junction left unmatched. Germline V gene lookup returns CDR1 MNHEY and CDR2 SVGAGI. CDR3 DNA sequence: TGTGCCAGCAGAAGTACAGGGGAGAGGACCGGGGAGCTGTTTTTT. This codes for CASRSTGERTGELFF.

Of note for this clone: In the same sample, other DNA sequences code for this CDR3. The rearrangement uses TRBV30 and TRBJ1-2; D is unclear. Per the germline V gene, CDR1 is GTSNPN and CDR2 is SVGIG (reference sequence). The CDR3 runs to 12 residues. Deletions cut 0 bases from V and 5 bases from J, with 7 bases between. This CDR3 reads CAWSVGQYGYTF. The CDR3 nucleotides read TGTGCCTGGAGTGTTGGGCAATATGGCTACACCTTC.

The chain carries TRBV28 and TRBJ1-2, with D possibly matching TRBD1 (5 bases). V lost 6 bases and J lost 2, with 16 bases in between. Germline CDR1 MDHEN, CDR2 SYDVKM. The CDR3 is 15 residues long. The CDR3 region has the DNA TGTGCCAGCAGCCACGGGGGGGACGGAAACTATGGCTACACCTTC. Protein sequence: CASSHGGDGNYGYTF.

V gene TRBV6-4 combines with J gene TRBJ1-4, with 9 bases matching TRBD1. This CDR3 has 13 residues. Germline CDR1 MRHNA, CDR2 SNTAGT. The V segment lost 3 bases and the J segment 11 bases; nucleotides outside the gene matches: 4. The CDR3 reads CASSERQGGKLFF. CDR3 DNA: TGTGCCAGCAGTGAGAGACAGGGGGGGAAACTGTTTTTT.

The genes are TRBV7-8 and TRBJ2-1; TRBD2 agrees at 10 bases. Germline values: CDR1 SGHVS, CDR2 FQNEAQ. Trimming removed 1 base from V and 7 bases from J; junction bases left unmatched: 4. The CDR3 contains 15 residues. The CDR3 spells CASSLVRLAGNEQFF. CDR3 in DNA: TGTGCCAGCAGCTTAGTCCGACTAGCGGGTAATGAGCAGTTCTTC.

The rearrangement links TRBV29-1 to TRBJ2-2; 11 bases are a match to TRBD1. Trimming at V came to 5 bases and at J to 11 bases, leaving 10 bases not matched to a gene. CDR1 and CDR2 from the germline V gene are SQVTM and ANQGSEA. The CDR3 covers 14 residues. CDR3 bases: TGCAGCGTTTCCTTGGACAGGGGGCGTTTTGAGCTGTTTTTT. As protein: CSVSLDRGRFELFF.

V and J are TRBV28 and TRBJ2-2; no clear D. This CDR3 spans 14 amino acids. Trimming cost V 3 bases and J 1 base, with 6 bases left between them. Germline lookup yields CDR1 MDHEN and CDR2 SYDVKM. This CDR3 reads CASSFGVNTGELFF. CDR3 DNA sequence: TGTGCCAGCAGTTTTGGAGTGAACACCGGGGAGCTGTTTTTT.

J is TRBJ2-1 and V is TRBV6-1; 11 bases agree with TRBD2. Germline values: CDR1 MNHNS, CDR2 SASEGT. This CDR3 has 16 amino acids. Losses at the gene ends were 4 bases for V and 3 bases for J; bases not matched to a gene: 5. This CDR3 reads CASSAIGTSGYNEQFF. CDR3 DNA sequence: TGTGCCAGCAGTGCAATCGGGACTAGCGGCTACAATGAGCAGTTCTTC.

The chain employs TRBV6-5 and TRBJ1-1, with unresolved D. The germline V and J ends were trimmed by 2 bases and 1 base, with 2 bases remaining between them. The CDR3 covers 12 residues. Germline V lookup: CDR1 MNHEY, CDR2 SVGAGI. CDR3 DNA sequence: TGTGCCAGCAGTTACCAGAACACTGAAGCTTTCTTT. Translated: CASSYQNTEAFF.

This chain connects TRBV7-2 to TRBJ2-1; D remains ambiguous. V lost 2 bases to trimming and J lost 4 bases, with 9 bases between them. Germline assignment: CDR1 SGHTA and CDR2 FQGNSA. The CDR3 runs 14 residues. CDR3 region: CASSLMRAYNEQFF. CDR3 nucleotides: TGTGCCAGCAGCTTAATGAGAGCATACAATGAGCAGTTCTTC.

The CDR3 sequence is CASSHPGQYTEAFF. DNA for the CDR3: TGTGCCAGCAGCCACCCGGGACAGTACACTGAAGCTTTCTTT. This chain links TRBV14 with TRBJ1-1; 7 bases are shared with TRBD1. V shed 3 bases, J shed 3 bases, and the junction held 4 bases outside the gene matches. The CDR3 totals 14 residues. Germline loops: CDR1 SGHDN, CDR2 FVKESK.

A word on this clone: Because the CDR3 is missing its conserved closing phenylalanine or tryptophan, this is likely a read error. The limits of the CDR3 on the DNA are not certain, so only TCRdb's listed CDR3 is given. The chain combines TRBV4-1 with TRBJ2-7; the table's D call TRBD2 went unverified against the DNA. The CDR3 contains 12 residues when both ends are counted. CDR1 and CDR2 (germline): MGHRA, YSYEKL. The CDR3 sequence is CASSQDPEGESA.

This clone was counted between two and nine times. The genes are TRBV2 and TRBJ1-5; weak D call: TRBD1 (5 bases). This CDR3 is built from 14 residues. Germline-derived CDR1 and CDR2 are SNHLY and FYNNEI. V lost 1 base, J lost 3 bases, and 7 bases lay in between. As DNA, the CDR3 is TGTGCCAGCAGTGAAGGGACACTCAATCAGCCCCAGCATTTT. It translates to CASSEGTLNQPQHF.

J is TRBJ2-3 and V is TRBV24-1; 8 bases map to TRBD1. Germline CDR1 reads KGHDR; CDR2 reads SFDVKD. This CDR3 spans 14 amino acids. J lost 2 bases, V lost 10 bases, and 7 bases had no gene match. CDR3 DNA sequence: TGTGCCACGGGACAGGTGGTCCCCACAGATACGCAGTATTTT. This codes for CATGQVVPTDTQYF.

A word on this clone: The identical CDR3 is also encoded by other nucleotide sequences in the sample. The chain is built from TRBV18 and TRBJ1-2, with D unclear. The CDR3 runs 13 residues. The germline V and J ends were trimmed by 2 bases and 3 bases, with 7 bases remaining between them. The V gene's germline CDR1 is KGHSH and CDR2 LQKENI. CDR3 DNA sequence: TGTGCCAGCTCACCAAGCGGCGACTATGGCTACACCTTC. Its protein is CASSPSGDYGYTF. The full variable domain, rest sourced from reference TRBV18 and TRBJ1-2, is NAGVMQNPRHLVRRRGQEARLRCSPMKGHSHVYWYRQLPEEGLKFMVYLQKENIIDESGMPKERFSAEFPKEGPSILRIQQVVRGDSAAYFCASSPSGDYGYTFGSGTRLTVV.

The V gene is TRBV7-2, the J gene TRBJ2-5; possibly TRBD2 for D (5 bases). The CDR3 consists of 13 residues. Per the germline V gene, CDR1 is SGHTA and CDR2 is FQGNSA. V dropped 1 base and J dropped 7 bases, with 10 bases sitting between them. The CDR3 spells CASSLVASGTQYF. The CDR3 DNA reads TGTGCCAGCAGCTTAGTAGCGAGCGGGACCCAGTACTTC.

The chain joins TRBV5-8 to TRBJ1-5; 7 bases align to TRBD1. The V gene end was trimmed by 4 bases and the J gene end by 0 bases; junction bases not matched to a gene: 4. Germline CDR1 SGHTS, CDR2 YDEGEE. The CDR3 contains 15 residues. As DNA, the CDR3 is TGTGCCAGCAGCAGGACAGGTTATAGCAATCAGCCCCAGCATTTT. It specifies CASSRTGYSNQPQHF.

This rearrangement joins TRBV9 to TRBJ1-6, with no clear D. The germline V gene has CDR1 SGDLS and CDR2 YYNGEE. The CDR3 totals 14 residues. The ends were cut back, 3 bases at V and 9 bases at J, with 13 bases in the middle. The chain's CDR3 is CASSARGSGSPLHF. The CDR3 DNA reads TGTGCCAGCAGCGCCCGGGGTTCGGGTTCACCCCTCCACTTT.

The J gene is TRBJ2-5, the V gene TRBV4-3; D perhaps matches TRBD1 (5 bases). The CDR3 extends over 15 amino acids. Deletions cut 4 bases from V and 0 bases from J, with 12 bases between. Germline CDR1 LGHNA, CDR2 YSLEER. CDR3: CASSPQGRDQETQYF. The CDR3, as DNA: TGCGCCAGCAGCCCCCAGGGTCGTGACCAAGAGACCCAGTACTTC.

This chain's CDR3 is CASSASILAPYNEQFF. The CDR3 bases are TGTGCCAGCAGTGCATCAATTCTAGCCCCTTACAATGAGCAGTTCTTC. The rearrangement uses TRBV6-4 and TRBJ2-1; D might be TRBD2 (5 bases). Trimming left V 4 bases short and J 4 bases short, with 17 bases between. The length of the CDR3 is 16 residues. Germline CDR1 MRHNA, CDR2 SNTAGT.

J is TRBJ1-2 and V is TRBV20-1, with D perhaps TRBD1 (5 bases). CDR1 and CDR2 from the germline V gene are DFQATT and SNEGSKA (reference sequence). This CDR3 region has 12 residues. Trimming stripped 3 bases from V and 2 bases from J, with 7 bases between. CDR3 protein: CSASRQNYGYTF. The CDR3 DNA reads TGCAGTGCTAGTAGACAGAACTATGGCTACACCTTC.

The V and J genes are TRBV7-3 and TRBJ1-1, with D perhaps TRBD1 (6 bases). The CDR3 has 14 residues. V was clipped by 6 bases and J by 3 bases, with 14 bases between them. Germline CDR1 and CDR2: SGHTA and FQGTGA. The CDR3 here is CASSRGGGYTEAFF. CDR3 nucleotides: TGTGCCAGCAGTCGAGGGGGAGGGTACACTGAAGCTTTCTTT. Full variable domain (missing parts from reference TRBV7-3 and TRBJ1-1): GAGVSQTPSNKVTEKGKYVELRCDPISGHTALYWYRQSLGQGPEFLIYFQGTGAADDSGLPNDRFFAVRPEGSVSTLKIQRTERGDSAVYLCASSRGGGYTEAFFGQGTRLTVV.